The 26 T cell receptor beta chains below were found in one sample sequenced in a study of blood T cell repertoires in COVID-19. Profiling relied on immunoSEQ multiplex PCR, and the TCRdb table lists in-frame clones only, not all of them. The sample lists roughly 17,000 clones, approximately 86% occurring once. Sequenced material: peripheral blood. Receptors originate from a human donor in a cohort sampled during active COVID-19.

The chain carries TRBV3-1 (or the pseudogene TRBV3-2) and TRBJ1-1, with D uncertain. V lost 1 base and J lost 8, with 11 bases in between. There are 13 residues in the CDR3. The V gene's germline CDR1 is LGHDT and CDR2 YNNKEL (reference sequence). The DNA of the CDR3 is TGTGCCAGCAGCCAAGGTCCCCTACTAGAAGCTTTCTTT. Encoded protein: CASSQGPLLEAFF.

This chain joins TRBV5-4 and TRBJ2-2; TRBD2 agrees at 8 bases. The CDR3 is made up of 15 amino acids. Looked up from germline, CDR1 is SGHNT and CDR2 is YYREEE (reference sequence). With 4 bases clipped from V and 3 bases from J, the junction kept 5 bases outside the gene matches. CDR3 loop: CASSPGGGYTGELFF. The CDR3 DNA is TGTGCCAGCAGCCCGGGAGGGGGGTACACCGGGGAGCTGTTTTTT.

The CDR3 here is CASSLATVNYGYTF. Written as DNA, the CDR3 is TGTGCCAGCAGCTTAGCTACAGTTAACTATGGCTACACCTTC. This chain joins TRBV7-9 and TRBJ1-2; D not certain. Per the germline V gene, CDR1 is SEHNR and CDR2 is FQNEAQ (reference sequence). The CDR3 extends over 14 amino acids. V gave up 0 bases and J gave up 1 base, with 6 bases separating them.

This chain links TRBV7-9 with TRBJ1-6, with 8 nucleotides matching TRBD1. Germline values: CDR1 SEHNR, CDR2 FQNEAQ (reference sequence). With 2 bases clipped from V and 7 bases from J, the junction kept 4 bases outside the gene matches. The CDR3 sequence is 15 residues long. The CDR3 coding sequence is TGTGCCAGCAGCTTAAGACAGGGGTGGAATTCACCCCTCCACTTT. Translating gives CASSLRQGWNSPLHF. Full variable domain (remainder filled in from reference TRBV7-9 and TRBJ1-6): DTGVSQNPRHKITKRGQNVTFRCDPISEHNRLYWYRQTLGQGPEFLTYFQNEAQLEKSRLLSDRFSAERPKGSFSTLEIQRTEQGDSAMYLCASSLRQGWNSPLHFGNGTRLTVT.

The J gene is TRBJ1-2, the V gene TRBV18; 8 bases are a match to TRBD1. V was pared by 8 bases and J by 4 bases, with 18 bases of the junction left unmatched. In germline, CDR1 is KGHSH, CDR2 LQKENI. This CDR3 spans 17 amino acids. CDR3 DNA sequence: TGTGCCAGCCCGGAGGGGCAGGGGGCCGGAGGGATCTATGGCTACACCTTC. This gives the protein CASPEGQGAGGIYGYTF.

The chain has TRBV18 and TRBJ2-5, with a possible D match to TRBD2 (7 bases). The length of the CDR3 is 15 residues. V lost 3 bases, J lost 5 bases, and 16 bases lay in between. Germline CDR1 KGHSH, CDR2 LQKENI. The CDR3 loop reads CASSPHPQGGETQYF. DNA of the CDR3: TGTGCCAGCTCACCTCACCCACAGGGAGGGGAGACCCAGTACTTC.

The DNA of the CDR3 is TGTGCCAGCAGCTTAGAGGGCGGGGGGGCCACAGATACGCAGTATTTT. This sequence encodes CASSLEGGGATDTQYF. This chain uses TRBV7-2 with TRBJ2-3; 9 bases match TRBD2. J gave up 2 bases and V 1 base, and 4 bases lay outside the gene matches. CDR3 size: 16 residues. Germline V lookup: CDR1 SGHTA, CDR2 FQGNSA. The complete variable domain, with remaining parts taken from reference TRBV7-2 and TRBJ2-3, reads GAGVSQSPSNKVTEKGKDVELRCDPISGHTALYWYRQSLGQGLEFLIYFQGNSAPDKSGLPSDRFSAERTGGSVSTLTIQRTQQEDSAVYLCASSLEGGGATDTQYFGPGTRLTVL.

The chain couples TRBV6-5 to TRBJ1-4; D unclear. Germline V gene data show CDR1 as MNHEY and CDR2 as SVGAGI. Trimming cost V 5 bases and J 8 bases, with 18 bases left between them. The CDR3 has 15 residues. The CDR3 coding sequence is TGTGCCAGCAGTCCTGCGGAGGGCGGCAAGGAAAAACTGTTTTTT. It translates to CASSPAEGGKEKLFF.

The chain has TRBV6-2 or TRBV6-3 and TRBJ1-6; D uncertain. V lost 4 bases, J lost 3 bases, and 13 bases lay in between. This CDR3 contains 16 residues. CDR1 and CDR2 from the germline V gene are MNHEY and SVGEGT. CDR3 sequence reads: CASSFGGVIYNSPLHF. The DNA for the CDR3 is TGTGCCAGCAGTTTCGGTGGAGTCATCTATAATTCACCCCTCCACTTT.

The chain couples TRBV19 to TRBJ1-5; 7 nucleotides agree with TRBD1. Germline-derived CDR1 and CDR2 are LNHDA and SQIVND (reference sequence). The trim removed 3 bases at V and 6 bases at J, leaving 8 bases unmatched. This CDR3 is built from 15 residues. The CDR3 here is CASSMEQGSGQPQHF. CDR3 coding DNA: TGTGCCAGTAGTATGGAACAGGGGAGTGGTCAGCCCCAGCATTTT.

CDR3 coding DNA: TGCGCCAGCATGGTGGGGTCAGGGGTTAAGGATACGCAGTATTTT. It specifies CASMVGSGVKDTQYF. The chain has TRBV5-1 and TRBJ2-3; a possible D gene is TRBD1 (6 bases). Looked up from germline, CDR1 is SGHRS and CDR2 is YFSETQ. The V end was cut by 6 bases, the J end by 6 bases, with 20 bases between. The CDR3 length is 15 residues.

The chain joins TRBV5-8 to TRBJ2-2, with no clear D. CDR1 is SGHTS, CDR2 YDEGEE, per germline. V was pared by 6 bases and J by 2 bases, with 11 bases between. The length of the CDR3 is 14 residues. In nucleotides, the CDR3 is TGTGCCAGCACTAAAATTTATAACACCGGGGAGCTGTTTTTT. Protein product: CASTKIYNTGELFF.

The chain links TRBV18 to TRBJ1-2; 8 bases map to TRBD1. Trimming took 6 bases from V and 8 from J; bases not matched to a gene: 5. The CDR3 covers 12 residues. The V gene's germline CDR1 is KGHSH and CDR2 LQKENI. In nucleotides, the CDR3 is TGTGCCAGCTCGCTGGACAGGGAAGGCTACACCTTC. It codes for CASSLDREGYTF. Variable domain in full (rest from reference TRBV18 and TRBJ1-2): NAGVMQNPRHLVRRRGQEARLRCSPMKGHSHVYWYRQLPEEGLKFMVYLQKENIIDESGMPKERFSAEFPKEGPSILRIQQVVRGDSAAYFCASSLDREGYTFGSGTRLTVV.

V usage is TRBV19 and J usage is TRBJ2-3, with a tentative D call TRBD2 (6 bases). CDR1 and CDR2 from the germline V gene are LNHDA and SQIVND (reference sequence). CDR3 length: 16 residues. V gave up 1 base and J gave up 7 bases, with 18 bases separating them. The CDR3: CASSIASRGTRNTQYF. Here the CDR3 DNA reads TGTGCCAGTAGTATAGCTTCCCGTGGGACTCGTAATACGCAGTATTTT.

V is TRBV6-5 and J is TRBJ1-5; D gene ambiguous. Germline CDR1 MNHEY, CDR2 SVGAGI. The ends were cut back, 6 bases at V and 9 bases at J, with 12 bases in the middle. The CDR3 has 12 residues. The DNA of the CDR3 is TGTGCCAGCAGGAGGGAGCTCCGGCCCCAGCATTTT. It encodes CASRRELRPQHF.

The genes are TRBV7-6 and TRBJ1-4; no clear D. CDR3 size: 14 residues. The V gene lost 0 bases and the J gene lost 8 bases, with 10 bases spanning the gap. Germline loops: CDR1 SGHVS, CDR2 FNYEAQ. The CDR3 reads CASSLARVGEKLFF. The CDR3 DNA is TGTGCCAGCAGCTTAGCGAGGGTCGGGGAAAAACTGTTTTTT.

This clone was detected only once. The chain has TRBV5-8 and TRBJ2-5; D unresolved. The ends were cut back, 1 base at V and 4 bases at J, with 8 bases in the middle. The CDR3 covers 13 residues. Per the germline V gene, CDR1 is SGHTS and CDR2 is YDEGEE. The CDR3 sequence is CASSLFLAETQYF. The CDR3 nucleotides are TGTGCCAGCAGCTTGTTTTTAGCAGAGACCCAGTACTTC.

This chain uses TRBV12-3 or TRBV12-4 with TRBJ2-3; TRBD2 agrees at 7 bases. V shed 6 bases and J 9 bases; nucleotides not matched to a gene: 6. This CDR3 contains 12 residues. The CDR3 loop is CASRRGEGTQYF. The CDR3 DNA is TGTGCCAGCAGGAGAGGGGAGGGGACGCAGTATTTT.

The chain links TRBV21-1 to TRBJ1-4; the table's D call TRBD1 went unverified against the DNA. TRBV21-1 represents a pseudogene. This CDR3 comprises 12 residues. CDR3 sequence: CASPGQVEKLFF. The DNA for the CDR3 is TGTGCCTCCCCCGGACAGGTTGAAAAACTGTTTTTT.

The chain carries TRBV5-1 and TRBJ2-7; a possible D gene is TRBD1 (5 bases). The CDR3 spans 13 residues. Trimming removed 0 bases from V and 6 bases from J, with 10 bases in between. CDR1 and CDR2 from the germline V gene are SGHRS and YFSETQ. CDR3 nucleotide sequence: TGCGCCAGCAGCTTGGCCGATCAGGGCGAGCAGTACTTC. This translates into CASSLADQGEQYF.

The count of this clone is one. This sequence joins TRBV27 and TRBJ1-1; D unclear. Trimming cost V 6 bases and J 1 base, with 9 bases left between them. The CDR3 totals 13 residues. Germline V gene lookup returns CDR1 MNHEY and CDR2 SMNVEV (reference sequence). CDR3 DNA sequence: TGTGCCAGCAGAAGAGTAACGAACACTGAAGCTTTCTTT. It is translated as CASRRVTNTEAFF.

This clone was seen only a few times. CDR3 bases: TGTGCCAGCAGTTTGATACAGGAATATGGCTACACCTTC. Amino acids: CASSLIQEYGYTF. The chain uses TRBV28 and TRBJ1-2; maybe TRBD1 (5 bases). CDR1 and CDR2 (germline): MDHEN, SYDVKM. The ends were cut back, 3 bases at V and 5 bases at J, with 10 bases in the middle. CDR3 size: 13 residues.

The V and J genes are TRBV6-2 or TRBV6-3 and TRBJ1-4; D unclear. The V and J ends lost 6 bases and 3 bases respectively, with 17 bases between them. From germline, CDR1 is MNHEY and CDR2 SVGEGT. The CDR3 is made up of 16 amino acids. CDR3 sequence (DNA): TGTGCCAGCAGCCTGTTCTCCGGGGAGGCTAATGAAAAACTGTTTTTT. It encodes CASSLFSGEANEKLFF.

In this sample, this clone turned up once. The chain is built from TRBV4-1 and TRBJ2-7; D is unclear. Germline-derived CDR1 and CDR2 are MGHRA and YSYEKL. V was pared by 2 bases and J by 6 bases, with 5 bases between. CDR3 length: 11 amino acids. In nucleotides, the CDR3 is TGCGCCAGCAGCCAACCCTTCGAGCAGTACTTC. This translates into CASSQPFEQYF.

This clone appeared a single time. This chain uses TRBV19 with TRBJ1-1, with 8 bases matching TRBD1. The CDR3 has 16 amino acids. V was clipped by 2 bases and J by 3 bases; unmatched bases: 8. The germline CDR1 and CDR2 sequences are LNHDA and SQIVND (reference sequence). The CDR3 bases are TGTGCCAGTAGTATAAAGGACAGGGAGGGGTACACTGAAGCTTTCTTT. It is translated as CASSIKDREGYTEAFF.

The V and J genes are TRBV9 and TRBJ1-2; a weak D match, TRBD1 (5 bases). Germline V gene lookup returns CDR1 SGDLS and CDR2 YYNGEE. This CDR3 has 13 amino acids. Trimming cost V 0 bases and J 5 bases, with 8 bases left between them. In DNA form, the CDR3 reads TGTGCCAGCAGCGTAGCCGGGGGTTATGGCTACACCTTC. Its translation is CASSVAGGYGYTF.